The 11 T cell receptor beta chains reported below all come from one sample, sequenced in a study of cytomegalovirus exposure and HLA in healthy donors. Method: immunoSEQ multiplex PCR; TCRdb's copy keeps in-frame clones and lacks some. The sample contains 60,000 or so clones, roughly nine tenths of which appear only once. Material for sequencing was PBMCs. The receptors stem from a young woman in good health and CMV-seronegative.

J is TRBJ1-1 and V is TRBV7-9; 9 positions agree with TRBD1. The V gene's germline CDR1 is SEHNR and CDR2 FQNEAQ (reference sequence). V trimming: 5 bases; J trimming: 6 bases; junction bases outside the gene matches: 13. There are 16 residues in the CDR3. The CDR3 coding sequence is TGTGCCAGCAGCGAGCCGGGACAGGGTAGGTTTGCTGAAGCTTTCTTT. Encoded protein: CASSEPGQGRFAEAFF. Complete variable domain (other parts from reference TRBV7-9 and TRBJ1-1): DTGVSQNPRHKITKRGQNVTFRCDPISEHNRLYWYRQTLGQGPEFLTYFQNEAQLEKSRLLSDRFSAERPKGSFSTLEIQRTEQGDSAMYLCASSEPGQGRFAEAFFGQGTRLTVV.

The J gene is TRBJ2-1, the V gene TRBV27; 14 nucleotides line up with TRBD2. After removal of 2 bases from V and 8 bases from J, the junction contained 5 bases not matched to a gene. Germline V gene sequence: CDR1 MNHEY, CDR2 SMNVEV (reference sequence). The CDR3 totals 16 residues. The CDR3 nucleotides are TGTGCCAGCAGTTTACCGGGACTAGCGGGAGTGCATGAGCAGTTCTTC. It yields the protein CASSLPGLAGVHEQFF.

This chain connects TRBV28 to TRBJ2-3; TRBD1 might be the D (5 bases). The V end was cut by 7 bases, the J end by 4 bases, with 18 bases between. The CDR3 length is 15 residues. In germline, CDR1 is MDHEN, CDR2 SYDVKM. CDR3 sequence reads: CASTRPGLRADTQYF. The CDR3 DNA is TGTGCCAGCACCCGACCGGGCCTCAGGGCAGATACGCAGTATTTT.

This sequence joins TRBV6-6 and TRBJ1-5, with D unclear. Trimming shortened V by 6 bases and J by 5 bases, and 14 bases separated the two germline ends. CDR1 and CDR2 (germline): MNHNY, SVGAGI (reference sequence). The CDR3 spans 14 residues. CDR3 sequence (DNA): TGTGCCAGCAGGGCCCCCTTGTCAGATCAGCCCCAGCATTTT. As protein: CASRAPLSDQPQHF.

This CDR3 is CASSWTRDRGISNTGELFF. Here the CDR3 DNA reads TGTGCCAGCAGCTGGACCCGGGACAGGGGAATATCGAACACCGGGGAGCTGTTTTTT. This chain joins TRBV7-9 and TRBJ2-2, with 10 bases identical to TRBD1. V lost 4 bases and J lost 0; bases outside the gene matches: 11. CDR1 and CDR2 (germline): SEHNR, FQNEAQ (reference sequence). This CDR3 is built from 19 residues.

In this sample, this clone turned up once. V gene TRBV18 combines with J gene TRBJ2-7; weak D call: TRBD2 (6 bases). CDR1 and CDR2 (germline): KGHSH, LQKENI. V lost 2 bases, J lost 4 bases, and 24 bases lay in between. The CDR3 covers 18 residues. This chain's CDR3 is CASSPTGVSTRSLYEQYF. The CDR3 nucleotides are TGTGCCAGCTCACCAACCGGAGTTTCGACTAGATCCTTATACGAGCAGTACTTC.

This chain links TRBV6-1 with TRBJ2-5; possible D gene TRBD1, 5 bases. The germline V and J ends were trimmed by 2 bases and 4 bases, with 20 bases remaining between them. CDR1 and CDR2 from the germline V gene are MNHNS and SASEGT. CDR3 length: 17 residues. The CDR3 sequence: CASSELPQGSGRETQYF. The CDR3 coding sequence is TGTGCCAGCAGTGAACTTCCCCAGGGTTCGGGTCGAGAGACCCAGTACTTC.

This clone was counted once. V and J are TRBV28 and TRBJ1-1; 8 nucleotides line up with TRBD1. CDR3 length: 15 amino acids. With V trimmed by 8 bases and J by 1 base, 9 bases remained unmatched. The V gene's germline CDR1 is MDHEN and CDR2 SYDVKM. CDR3 protein: CASSPPGTGNTEAFF. The CDR3 DNA is TGTGCCAGCTCCCCACCCGGGACAGGGAACACTGAAGCTTTCTTT.

The chain is built from TRBV11-2 and TRBJ2-2, with 7 positions matching TRBD1. Germline V lookup: CDR1 SGHAT, CDR2 FQNNGV. V trimming: 2 bases; J trimming: 6 bases; junction bases outside the gene matches: 3. This CDR3 has 14 amino acids. In nucleotides, the CDR3 is TGTGCCAGCAGCTTACCGGACAGGTCCGGGGAGCTGTTTTTT. Protein sequence: CASSLPDRSGELFF.

The rearrangement joins TRBV19 to TRBJ1-4, with 7 bases identical to TRBD1. Trimming at V came to 7 bases and at J to 5 bases, leaving 4 bases not matched to a gene. Per the germline V gene, CDR1 is LNHDA and CDR2 is SQIVND (reference sequence). This CDR3 is built from 13 residues. Here the CDR3 DNA reads TGTGCCAGTACCCCAGGGGGGAATGAAAAACTGTTTTTT. Protein: CASTPGGNEKLFF.

The chain joins TRBV7-2 to TRBJ1-5; 8 bases are a match to TRBD1. The CDR3 totals 15 residues. Germline CDR1 and CDR2: SGHTA and FQGNSA. Losses at the gene ends were 6 bases for V and 2 bases for J; bases not matched to a gene: 6. This chain's CDR3 is CASSLQGAGNQPQHF. CDR3 coding DNA: TGTGCCAGCAGTTTGCAGGGGGCTGGCAATCAGCCCCAGCATTTT. The full variable domain, in which reference TRBV7-2 and TRBJ1-5 provide the parts outside the CDR3, is GAGVSQSPSNKVTEKGKDVELRCDPISGHTALYWYRQSLGQGLEFLIYFQGNSAPDKSGLPSDRFSAERTGGSVSTLTIQRTQQEDSAVYLCASSLQGAGNQPQHFGDGTRLSIL.